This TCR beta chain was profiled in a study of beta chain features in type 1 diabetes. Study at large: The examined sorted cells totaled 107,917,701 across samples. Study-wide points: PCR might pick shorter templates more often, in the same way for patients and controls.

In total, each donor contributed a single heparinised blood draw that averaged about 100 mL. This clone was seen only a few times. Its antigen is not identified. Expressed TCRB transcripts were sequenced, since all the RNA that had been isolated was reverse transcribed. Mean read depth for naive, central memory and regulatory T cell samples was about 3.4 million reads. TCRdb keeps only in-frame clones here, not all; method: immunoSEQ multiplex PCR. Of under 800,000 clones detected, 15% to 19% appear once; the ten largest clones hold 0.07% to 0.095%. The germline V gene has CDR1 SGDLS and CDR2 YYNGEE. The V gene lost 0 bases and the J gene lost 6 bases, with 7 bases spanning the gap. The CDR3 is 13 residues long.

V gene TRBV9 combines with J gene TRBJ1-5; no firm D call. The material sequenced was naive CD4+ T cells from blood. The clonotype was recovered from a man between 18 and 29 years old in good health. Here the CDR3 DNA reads TGTGCCAGCAGCGTAGGATCTGGTCAGCCCCAGCATTTT. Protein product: CASSVGSGQPQHF.